This paragraph reports one T cell receptor beta chain. Its antigen is not identified. Primers included in the PCR were 60 Vbeta and 13 Jbeta primers. The protocol was immunoSEQ multiplex PCR, while the TCRdb copy is restricted to in-frame clones and leaves out a portion. The table has around 120,000 clones, 65% to 85% seen once. This sample stems from a study of cytomegalovirus exposure and HLA in healthy donors. The ends were cut back, 0 bases at V and 8 bases at J, with 14 bases in the middle. CDR1 and CDR2 (germline): SGHTS, YDEGEE. The CDR3 has 15 amino acids. Those who donated were healthy bone marrow donors. Points from the study as a whole: With DRB1 most and HLA-C fewest, TCR association rates differed between HLA loci in a later analysis. After further analysis at a later stage, 16,951 TCR beta sequences were associated with HLA alleles at 0.05 false discovery rate. A later analysis linked a missense variant in DCLRE1C to the trimming of TCR beta V and J genes.

This clonotype originated in a man aged 50 or older in good health and CMV-seronegative. Sequencing was done on a sample of PBMCs. This chain joins TRBV5-8 and TRBJ2-2; D not certain. The CDR3 region is CASSLGSIPVGELFF. As DNA, the CDR3 is TGTGCCAGCAGCTTGGGAAGCATCCCCGTAGGGGAGCTGTTTTTT.